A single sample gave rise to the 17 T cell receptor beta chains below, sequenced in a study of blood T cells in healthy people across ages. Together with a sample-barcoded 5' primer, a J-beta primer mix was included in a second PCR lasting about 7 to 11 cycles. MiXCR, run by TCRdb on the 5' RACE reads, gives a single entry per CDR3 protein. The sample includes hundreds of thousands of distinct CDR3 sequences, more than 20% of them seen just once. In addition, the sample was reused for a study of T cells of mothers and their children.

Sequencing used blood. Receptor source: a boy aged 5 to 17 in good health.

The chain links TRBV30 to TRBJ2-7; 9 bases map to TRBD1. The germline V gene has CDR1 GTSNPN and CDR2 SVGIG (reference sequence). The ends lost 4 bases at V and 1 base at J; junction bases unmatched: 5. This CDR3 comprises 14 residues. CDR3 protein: CAWTRDRESYEQYF. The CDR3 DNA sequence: TGTGCCTGGACGCGGGACAGGGAATCCTACGAGCAGTACTTC.

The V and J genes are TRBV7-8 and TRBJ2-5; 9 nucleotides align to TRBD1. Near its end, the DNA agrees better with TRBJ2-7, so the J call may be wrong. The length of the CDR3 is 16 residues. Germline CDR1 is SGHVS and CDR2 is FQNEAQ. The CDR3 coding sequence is TGTGCCAGCAGCTACGAGGCTACAGGGGGCAGGAACGAGCAGTACTTC. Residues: CASSYEATGGRNEQYF.

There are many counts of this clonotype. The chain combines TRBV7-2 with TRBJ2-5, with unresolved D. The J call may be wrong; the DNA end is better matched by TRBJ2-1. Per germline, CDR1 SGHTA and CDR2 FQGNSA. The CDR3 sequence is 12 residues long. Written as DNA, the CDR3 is TGTGCCAGCAGCTTAGCAGGGCTGACGCAGTTCTTC. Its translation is CASSLAGLTQFF.

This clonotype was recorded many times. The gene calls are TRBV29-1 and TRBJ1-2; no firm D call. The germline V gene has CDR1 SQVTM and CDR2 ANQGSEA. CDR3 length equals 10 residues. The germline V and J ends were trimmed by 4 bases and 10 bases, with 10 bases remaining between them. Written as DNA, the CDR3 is TGCAGCGTTGGGCTCGAGGACTACACCTTC. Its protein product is CSVGLEDYTF.

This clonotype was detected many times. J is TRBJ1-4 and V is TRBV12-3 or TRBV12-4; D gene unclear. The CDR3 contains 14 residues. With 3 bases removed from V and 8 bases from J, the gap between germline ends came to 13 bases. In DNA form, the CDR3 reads TGTGCCAGCAGTTTGAGTGGGAGTCAGGAAAAACTGTTTTTT. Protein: CASSLSGSQEKLFF.

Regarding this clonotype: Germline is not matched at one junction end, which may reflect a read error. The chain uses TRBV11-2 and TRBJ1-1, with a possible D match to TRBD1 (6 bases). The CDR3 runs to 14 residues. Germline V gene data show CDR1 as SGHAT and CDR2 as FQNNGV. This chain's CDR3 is CTSSLARQDTEAFF. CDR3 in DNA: TGTACCAGCAGCTTAGCGCGACAGGACACTGAAGCTTTCTTT.

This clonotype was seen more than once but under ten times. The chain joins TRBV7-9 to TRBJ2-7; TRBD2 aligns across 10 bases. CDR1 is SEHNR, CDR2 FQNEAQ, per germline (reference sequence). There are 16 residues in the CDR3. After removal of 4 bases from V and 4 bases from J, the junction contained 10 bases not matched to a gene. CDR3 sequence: CASSSGGAGGRYEQYF. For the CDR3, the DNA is TGTGCCAGCAGCTCTGGGGGAGCGGGGGGGCGGTACGAGCAGTACTTC.

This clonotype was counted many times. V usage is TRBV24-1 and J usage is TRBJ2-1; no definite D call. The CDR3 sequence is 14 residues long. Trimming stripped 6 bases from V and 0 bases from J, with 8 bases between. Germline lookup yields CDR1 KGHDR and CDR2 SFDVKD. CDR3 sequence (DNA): TGTGCCACCAGTCGCGATACCTCCTACAATGAGCAGTTCTTC. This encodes CATSRDTSYNEQFF.

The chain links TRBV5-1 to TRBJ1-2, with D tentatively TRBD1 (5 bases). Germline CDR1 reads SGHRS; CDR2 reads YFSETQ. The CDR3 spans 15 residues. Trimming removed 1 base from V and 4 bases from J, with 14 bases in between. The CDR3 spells CASSLSNPGTYGYTF. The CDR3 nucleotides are TGCGCCAGCAGCTTGTCAAACCCTGGGACCTATGGCTACACCTTC.

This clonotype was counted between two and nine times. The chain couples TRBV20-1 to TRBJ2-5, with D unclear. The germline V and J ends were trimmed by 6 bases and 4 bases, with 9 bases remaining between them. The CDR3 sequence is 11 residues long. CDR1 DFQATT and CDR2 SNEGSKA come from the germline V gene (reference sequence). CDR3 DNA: TGCAGTGCGGGGTACCTAGAGACCCAGTACTTC. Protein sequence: CSAGYLETQYF.

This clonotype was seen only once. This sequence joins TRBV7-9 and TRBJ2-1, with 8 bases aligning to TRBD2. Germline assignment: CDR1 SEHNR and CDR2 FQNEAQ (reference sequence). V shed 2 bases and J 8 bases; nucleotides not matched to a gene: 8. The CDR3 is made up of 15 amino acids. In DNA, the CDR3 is TGTGCCAGCAGCTTACAGCGCAGCGGGAGCTATGAGCAGTTCTTC. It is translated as CASSLQRSGSYEQFF. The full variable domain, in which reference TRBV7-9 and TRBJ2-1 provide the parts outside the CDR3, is DTGVSQNPRHKITKRGQNVTFRCDPISEHNRLYWYRQTLGQGPEFLTYFQNEAQLEKSRLLSDRFSAERPKGSFSTLEIQRTEQGDSAMYLCASSLQRSGSYEQFFGPGTRLTVL.

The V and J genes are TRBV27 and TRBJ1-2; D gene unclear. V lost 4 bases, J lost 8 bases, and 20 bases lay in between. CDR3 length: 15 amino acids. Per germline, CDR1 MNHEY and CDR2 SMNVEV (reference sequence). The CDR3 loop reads CASSSGLLRGGGYTF. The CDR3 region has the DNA TGTGCCAGCAGTTCGGGCCTACTAAGAGGAGGGGGCTACACCTTC.

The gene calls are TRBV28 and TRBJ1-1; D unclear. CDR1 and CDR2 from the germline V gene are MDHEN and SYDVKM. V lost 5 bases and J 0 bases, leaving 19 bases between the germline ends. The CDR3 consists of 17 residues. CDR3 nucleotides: TGTGCCAGCAGTCCCCGAAAAACCTCGGGTATGAACACTGAAGCTTTCTTT. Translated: CASSPRKTSGMNTEAFF.

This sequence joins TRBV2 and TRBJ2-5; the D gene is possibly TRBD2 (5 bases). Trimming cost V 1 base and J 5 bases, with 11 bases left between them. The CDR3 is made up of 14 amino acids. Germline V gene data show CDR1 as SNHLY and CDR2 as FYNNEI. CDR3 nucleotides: TGTGCCAGCAGTGAAGAACTAGTAGGGGAGACCCAGTACTTC. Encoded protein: CASSEELVGETQYF.

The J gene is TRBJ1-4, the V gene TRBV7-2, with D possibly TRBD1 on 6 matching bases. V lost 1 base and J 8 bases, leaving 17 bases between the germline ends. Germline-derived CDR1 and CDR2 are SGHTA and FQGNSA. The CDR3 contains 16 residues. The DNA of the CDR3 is TGTGCCAGCAGCTTAGGCGGGGGGCGGCGTCTCGAAAAACTGTTTTTT. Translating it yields CASSLGGGRRLEKLFF.

The CDR3 spells CASSSGQGVHGYTF. The DNA of the CDR3 is TGCGCCAGCAGCTCGGGACAGGGGGTCCATGGCTACACCTTC. The V call is TRBV5-1, the J call TRBJ1-2, with 11 bases aligning to TRBD1. The CDR3 is 14 residues long. V was clipped by 3 bases and J by 6 bases; unmatched bases: 4. The germline V gene encodes CDR1 SGHRS and CDR2 YFSETQ.

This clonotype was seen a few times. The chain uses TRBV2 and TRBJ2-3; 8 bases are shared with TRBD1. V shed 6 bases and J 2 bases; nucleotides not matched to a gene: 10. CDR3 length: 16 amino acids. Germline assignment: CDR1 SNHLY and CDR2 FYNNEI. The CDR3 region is CASSLRQGYNTDTQYF. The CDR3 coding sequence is TGTGCCAGCAGCCTAAGACAGGGGTATAACACAGATACGCAGTATTTT.